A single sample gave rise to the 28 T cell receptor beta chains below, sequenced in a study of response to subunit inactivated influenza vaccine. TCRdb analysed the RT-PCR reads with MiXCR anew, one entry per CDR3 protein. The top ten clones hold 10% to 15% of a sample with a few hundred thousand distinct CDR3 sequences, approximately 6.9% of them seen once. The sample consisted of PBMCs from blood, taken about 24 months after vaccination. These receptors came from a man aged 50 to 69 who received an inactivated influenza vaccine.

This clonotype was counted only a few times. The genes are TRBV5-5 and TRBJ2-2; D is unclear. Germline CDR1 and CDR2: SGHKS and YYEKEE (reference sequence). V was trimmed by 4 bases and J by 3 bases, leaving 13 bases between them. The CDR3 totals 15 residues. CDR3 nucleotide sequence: TGTGCCAGCAGCCTACAGTACACCGACACCGGGGAGCTGTTTTTT. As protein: CASSLQYTDTGELFF.

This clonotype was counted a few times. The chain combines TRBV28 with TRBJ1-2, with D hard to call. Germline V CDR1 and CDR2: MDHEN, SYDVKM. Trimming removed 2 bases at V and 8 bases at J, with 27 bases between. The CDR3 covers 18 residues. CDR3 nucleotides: TGTGCCAGCAGTTTACTCCACCCCGAGAGCCATTCAACTATCGGCTACACCTTC. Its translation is CASSLLHPESHSTIGYTF.

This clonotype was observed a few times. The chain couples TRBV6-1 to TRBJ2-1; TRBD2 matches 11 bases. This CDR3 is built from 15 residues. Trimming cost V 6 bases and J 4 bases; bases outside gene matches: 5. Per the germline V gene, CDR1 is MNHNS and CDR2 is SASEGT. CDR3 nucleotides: TGTGCCAGCAGCTGGCTAGCGGGAGGATACAATGAGCAGTTCTTC. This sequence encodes CASSWLAGGYNEQFF.

CDR3: CASSLSPGPYYEQYF. CDR3 in DNA: TGCGCCAGCAGCCTCTCGCCGGGACCCTACTACGAGCAGTACTTC. The V call is TRBV4-3, the J call TRBJ2-7, with D perhaps given as TRBD1 or TRBD2 (5 bases each). V gave up 4 bases and J gave up 3 bases, with 16 bases separating them. Germline V gene sequence: CDR1 LGHNA, CDR2 YSLEER. The CDR3 is 15 amino acids.

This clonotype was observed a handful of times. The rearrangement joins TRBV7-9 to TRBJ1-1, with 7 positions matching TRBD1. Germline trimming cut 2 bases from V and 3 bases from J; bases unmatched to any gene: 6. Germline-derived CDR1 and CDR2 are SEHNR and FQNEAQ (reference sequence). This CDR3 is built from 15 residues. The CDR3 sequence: CASSLIGTVDTEAFF. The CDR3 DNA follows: TGTGCCAGCAGCTTAATTGGGACAGTTGACACTGAAGCTTTCTTT.

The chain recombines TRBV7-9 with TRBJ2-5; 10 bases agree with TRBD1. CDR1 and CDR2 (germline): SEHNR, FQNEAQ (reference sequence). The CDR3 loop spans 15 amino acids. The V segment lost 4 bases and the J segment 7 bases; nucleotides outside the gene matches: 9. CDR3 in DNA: TGTGCCAGCAGCTCTGACAGGGGGCCCTCAGGGACCCAGTACTTC. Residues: CASSSDRGPSGTQYF. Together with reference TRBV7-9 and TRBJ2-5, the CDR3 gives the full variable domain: DTGVSQNPRHKITKRGQNVTFRCDPISEHNRLYWYRQTLGQGPEFLTYFQNEAQLEKSRLLSDRFSAERPKGSFSTLEIQRTEQGDSAMYLCASSSDRGPSGTQYFGPGTRLLVL.

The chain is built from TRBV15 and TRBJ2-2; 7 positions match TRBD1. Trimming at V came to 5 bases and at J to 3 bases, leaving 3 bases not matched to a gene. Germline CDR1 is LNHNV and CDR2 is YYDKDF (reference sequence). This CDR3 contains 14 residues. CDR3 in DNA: TGTGCCACCAGCGGGCAGGGGGACACCGGGGAGCTGTTTTTT. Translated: CATSGQGDTGELFF.

This CDR3 is CASTQGENTQYF. The CDR3 coding sequence is TGTGCCAGCACCCAGGGGGAGAATACGCAGTATTTT. This sequence joins TRBV13 and TRBJ2-3; 7 bases are shared with TRBD1. This CDR3 has 12 residues. Germline V CDR1 and CDR2: PRHDT, FYEKMQ (reference sequence). The junction had 5 bases not matched to a gene; V was cut back by 7 bases and J by 7 bases.

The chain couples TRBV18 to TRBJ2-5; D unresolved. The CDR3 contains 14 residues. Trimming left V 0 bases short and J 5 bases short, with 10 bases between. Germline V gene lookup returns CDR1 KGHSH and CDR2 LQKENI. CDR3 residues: CASSPPSGVETQYF. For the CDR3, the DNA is TGTGCCAGCTCACCACCGTCAGGTGTTGAGACCCAGTACTTC.

In DNA form, the CDR3 reads TGTGCCAGCAGTGAATTTGGTTCCACCTTC. It specifies CASSEFGSTF. The V and J genes are TRBV2 and TRBJ1-2; D is undetermined. Germline loops: CDR1 SNHLY, CDR2 FYNNEI. The germline V and J ends were trimmed by 2 bases and 13 bases, with 8 bases remaining between them. The CDR3 extends over 10 amino acids.

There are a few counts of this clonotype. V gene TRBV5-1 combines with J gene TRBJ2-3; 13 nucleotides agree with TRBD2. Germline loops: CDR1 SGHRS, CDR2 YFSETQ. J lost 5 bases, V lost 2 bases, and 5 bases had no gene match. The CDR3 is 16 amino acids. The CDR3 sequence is CASSFEGLAGVDTQYF. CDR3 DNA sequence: TGCGCCAGCAGCTTCGAAGGACTAGCGGGAGTAGATACGCAGTATTTT. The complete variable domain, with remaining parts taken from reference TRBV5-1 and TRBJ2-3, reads KAGVTQTPRYLIKTRGQQVTLSCSPISGHRSVSWYQQTPGQGLQFLFEYFSETQRNKGNFPGRFSGRQFSNSRSEMNVSTLELGDSALYLCASSFEGLAGVDTQYFGPGTRLTVL.

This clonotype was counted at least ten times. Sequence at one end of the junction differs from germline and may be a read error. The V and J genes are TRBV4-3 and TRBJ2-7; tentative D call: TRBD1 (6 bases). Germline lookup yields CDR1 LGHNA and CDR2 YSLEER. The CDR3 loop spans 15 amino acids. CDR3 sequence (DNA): TGTGCCAGCAGCCAAGATTTACAGGGCGCCTACGAGCAGTACTTC. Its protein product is CASSQDLQGAYEQYF.

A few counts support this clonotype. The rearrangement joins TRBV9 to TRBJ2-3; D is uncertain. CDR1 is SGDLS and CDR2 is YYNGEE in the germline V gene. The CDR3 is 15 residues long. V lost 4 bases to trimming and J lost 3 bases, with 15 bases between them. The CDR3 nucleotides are TGTGCCAGCAGCCGCACGCCACTCGGGACAGATACGCAGTATTTT. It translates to CASSRTPLGTDTQYF.

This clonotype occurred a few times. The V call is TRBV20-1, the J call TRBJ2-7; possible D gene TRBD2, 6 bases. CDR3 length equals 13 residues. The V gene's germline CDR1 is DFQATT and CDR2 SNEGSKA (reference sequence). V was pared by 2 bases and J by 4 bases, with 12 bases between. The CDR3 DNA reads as TGCAGTGCTAGATCGCCCCGGGGGTACGAGCAGTACTTC. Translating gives CSARSPRGYEQYF.

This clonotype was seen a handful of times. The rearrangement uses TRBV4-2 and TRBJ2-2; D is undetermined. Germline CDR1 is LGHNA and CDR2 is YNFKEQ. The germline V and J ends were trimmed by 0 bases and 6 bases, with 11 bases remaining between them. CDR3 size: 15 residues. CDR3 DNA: TGTGCCAGCAGCCAAGATCGAATAGCCGCCGGGGAGCTGTTTTTT. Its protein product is CASSQDRIAAGELFF.

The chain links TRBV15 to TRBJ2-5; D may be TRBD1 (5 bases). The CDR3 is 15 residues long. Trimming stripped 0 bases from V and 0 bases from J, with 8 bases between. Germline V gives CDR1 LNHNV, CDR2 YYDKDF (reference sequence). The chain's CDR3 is CATSREKGYQETQYF. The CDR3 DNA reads TGTGCCACCAGCAGAGAAAAGGGGTACCAAGAGACCCAGTACTTC.

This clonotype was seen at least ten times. This chain's CDR3 is CASSLGSTGEHTEAFF. The CDR3 DNA follows: TGTGCCAGCAGCTTGGGTTCGACAGGGGAGCACACTGAAGCTTTCTTT. The V call is TRBV5-6, the J call TRBJ1-1, with 8 bases matching TRBD1. The CDR3 covers 16 residues. Germline V gene sequence: CDR1 SGHDT, CDR2 YYEEEE. V shed 0 bases and J 3 bases; nucleotides not matched to a gene: 7. The complete variable domain, with remaining parts taken from reference TRBV5-6 and TRBJ1-1, reads DAGVTQSPTHLIKTRGQQVTLRCSPKSGHDTVSWYQQALGQGPQFIFQYYEEEERQRGNFPDRFSGHQFPNYSSELNVNALLLGDSALYLCASSLGSTGEHTEAFFGQGTRLTVV.

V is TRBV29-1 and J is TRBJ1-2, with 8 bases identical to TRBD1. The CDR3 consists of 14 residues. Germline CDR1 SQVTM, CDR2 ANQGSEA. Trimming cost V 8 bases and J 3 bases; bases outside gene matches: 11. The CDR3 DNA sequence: TGCAGCTCCGAGAGCAGGGGGCCTGACTATGGCTACACCTTC. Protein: CSSESRGPDYGYTF.

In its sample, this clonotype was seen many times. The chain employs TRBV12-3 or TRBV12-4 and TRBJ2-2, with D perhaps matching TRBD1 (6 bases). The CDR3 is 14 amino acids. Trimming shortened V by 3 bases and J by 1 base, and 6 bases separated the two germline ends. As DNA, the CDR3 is TGTGCCAGCAGTTTCAGGGGGAACACCGGGGAGCTGTTTTTT. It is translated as CASSFRGNTGELFF.

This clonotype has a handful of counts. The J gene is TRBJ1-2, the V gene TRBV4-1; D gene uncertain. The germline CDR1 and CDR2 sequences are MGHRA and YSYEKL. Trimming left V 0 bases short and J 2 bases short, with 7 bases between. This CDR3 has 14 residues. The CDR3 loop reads CASSQDPGNYGYTF. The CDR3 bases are TGCGCCAGCAGCCAAGATCCGGGGAACTATGGCTACACCTTC.

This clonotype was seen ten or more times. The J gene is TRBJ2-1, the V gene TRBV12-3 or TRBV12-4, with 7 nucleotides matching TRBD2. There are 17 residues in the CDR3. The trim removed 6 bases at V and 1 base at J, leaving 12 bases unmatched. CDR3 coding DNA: TGTGCCAGCAGCCTCCTCACGGGCGGGGGTTCCTACAATGAGCAGTTCTTC. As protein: CASSLLTGGGSYNEQFF.

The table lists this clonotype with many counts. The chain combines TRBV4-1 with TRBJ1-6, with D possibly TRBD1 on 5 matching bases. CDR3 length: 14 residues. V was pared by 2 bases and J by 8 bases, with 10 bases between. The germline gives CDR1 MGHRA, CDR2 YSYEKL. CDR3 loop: CASSQKIRDSPLHF. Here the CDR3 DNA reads TGCGCCAGCAGCCAAAAGATCAGGGATTCACCCCTCCACTTT.

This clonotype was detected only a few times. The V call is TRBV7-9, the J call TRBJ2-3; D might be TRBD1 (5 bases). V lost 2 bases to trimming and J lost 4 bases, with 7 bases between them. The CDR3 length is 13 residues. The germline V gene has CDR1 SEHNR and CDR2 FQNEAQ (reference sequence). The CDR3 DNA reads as TGTGCCAGCAGCTTAAACAGGCCAGATACGCAGTATTTT. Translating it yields CASSLNRPDTQYF.

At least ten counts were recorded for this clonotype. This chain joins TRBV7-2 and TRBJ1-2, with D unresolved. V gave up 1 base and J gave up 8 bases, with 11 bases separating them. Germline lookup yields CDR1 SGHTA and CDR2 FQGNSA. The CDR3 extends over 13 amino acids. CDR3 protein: CASSLDRARGYTF. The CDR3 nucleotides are TGTGCCAGCAGCTTAGACAGAGCCCGGGGCTACACCTTC.

The CDR3 here is CASSLFGRDSSNQPQHF. DNA for the CDR3: TGCGCCAGCAGCTTGTTTGGTCGGGACAGCTCTAATCAGCCCCAGCATTTT. The rearrangement joins TRBV5-1 to TRBJ1-5; 7 bases are a match to TRBD1. V was pared by 1 base and J by 4 bases, with 11 bases of the junction left unmatched. CDR3 length: 17 residues. The germline CDR1 and CDR2 sequences are SGHRS and YFSETQ.

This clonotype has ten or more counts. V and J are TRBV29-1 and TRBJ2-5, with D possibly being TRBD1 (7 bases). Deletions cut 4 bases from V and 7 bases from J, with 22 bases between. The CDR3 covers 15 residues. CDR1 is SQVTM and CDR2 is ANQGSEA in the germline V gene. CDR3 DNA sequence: TGCAGCGTTGCTATTGAGACAGGGCGGGGCGGGACCCAGTACTTC. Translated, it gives CSVAIETGRGGTQYF.

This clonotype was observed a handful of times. CDR3 sequence reads: CAWSVASGFSEQYF. CDR3 bases: TGTGCCTGGAGTGTAGCCTCAGGGTTCTCCGAGCAGTACTTC. The chain is built from TRBV30 and TRBJ2-7; a weak D match, TRBD1 (5 bases). The CDR3 is 14 residues long. The germline V gene has CDR1 GTSNPN and CDR2 SVGIG (reference sequence). Trimming shortened V by 0 bases and J by 6 bases, and 15 bases separated the two germline ends.

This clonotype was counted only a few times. The CDR3 here is CASSVASGLAGDITDTQYF. For the CDR3, the DNA is TGTGCCAGCAGCGTAGCCTCGGGACTAGCGGGAGATATCACAGATACGCAGTATTTT. V is TRBV9 and J is TRBJ2-3, with 14 bases identical to TRBD2. After removal of 0 bases from V and 2 bases from J, the junction contained 8 bases not matched to a gene. The CDR3 runs 19 residues. Germline CDR1 reads SGDLS; CDR2 reads YYNGEE.